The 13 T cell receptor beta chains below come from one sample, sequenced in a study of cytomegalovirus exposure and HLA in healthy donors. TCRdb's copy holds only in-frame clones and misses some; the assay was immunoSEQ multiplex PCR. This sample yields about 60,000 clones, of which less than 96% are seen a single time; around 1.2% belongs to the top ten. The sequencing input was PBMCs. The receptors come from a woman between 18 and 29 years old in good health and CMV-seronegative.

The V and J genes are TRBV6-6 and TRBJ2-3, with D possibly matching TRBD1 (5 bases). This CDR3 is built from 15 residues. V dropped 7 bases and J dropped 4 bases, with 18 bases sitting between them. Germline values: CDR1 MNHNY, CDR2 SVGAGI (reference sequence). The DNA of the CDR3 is TGTGCCAGCACCCTCTTAGGGGTGGTATCAGATACGCAGTATTTT. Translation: CASTLLGVVSDTQYF.

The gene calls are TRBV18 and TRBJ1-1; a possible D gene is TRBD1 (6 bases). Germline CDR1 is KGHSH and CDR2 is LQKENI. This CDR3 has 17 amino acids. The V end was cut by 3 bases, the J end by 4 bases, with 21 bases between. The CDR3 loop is CASSPDGQSGGSTEAFF. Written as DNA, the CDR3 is TGTGCCAGCTCACCGGACGGACAGTCGGGGGGGAGCACTGAAGCTTTCTTT.

CDR3 loop: CAISEASGFSSTDTQYF. DNA for the CDR3: TGTGCCATCAGTGAAGCTAGCGGGTTTTCTAGCACAGATACGCAGTATTTT. The V and J genes are TRBV10-3 and TRBJ2-3; 8 bases fit TRBD2. The CDR3 spans 17 residues. J lost 0 bases, V lost 3 bases, and 8 bases had no gene match. Germline-derived CDR1 and CDR2 are ENHRY and SYGVKD.

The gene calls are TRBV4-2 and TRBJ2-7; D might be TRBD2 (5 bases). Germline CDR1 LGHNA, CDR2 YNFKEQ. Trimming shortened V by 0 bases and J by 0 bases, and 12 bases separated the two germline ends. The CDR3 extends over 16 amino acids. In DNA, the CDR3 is TGTGCCAGCAGCCAAGAGTCGGGGAGCCCCTCCTACGAGCAGTACTTC. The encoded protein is CASSQESGSPSYEQYF.

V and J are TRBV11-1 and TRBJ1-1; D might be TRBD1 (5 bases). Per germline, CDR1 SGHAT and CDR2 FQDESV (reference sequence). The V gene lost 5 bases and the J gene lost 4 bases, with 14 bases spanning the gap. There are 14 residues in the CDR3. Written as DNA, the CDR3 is TGTGCCAGCAGCATGGGGAGGGGAAGCACTGAAGCTTTCTTT. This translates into CASSMGRGSTEAFF.

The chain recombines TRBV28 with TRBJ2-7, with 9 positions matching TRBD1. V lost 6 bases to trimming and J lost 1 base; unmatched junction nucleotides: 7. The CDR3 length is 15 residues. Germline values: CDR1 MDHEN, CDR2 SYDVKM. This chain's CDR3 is CASSFRDRASYEQYF. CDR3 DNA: TGTGCCAGCAGCTTCCGGGACAGGGCATCCTACGAGCAGTACTTC.

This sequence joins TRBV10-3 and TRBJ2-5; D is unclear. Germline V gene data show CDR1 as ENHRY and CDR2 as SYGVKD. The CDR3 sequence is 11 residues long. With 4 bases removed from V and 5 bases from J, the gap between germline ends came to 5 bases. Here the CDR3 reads CAISAGETQYF. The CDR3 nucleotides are TGTGCCATCAGTGCCGGGGAGACCCAGTACTTC.

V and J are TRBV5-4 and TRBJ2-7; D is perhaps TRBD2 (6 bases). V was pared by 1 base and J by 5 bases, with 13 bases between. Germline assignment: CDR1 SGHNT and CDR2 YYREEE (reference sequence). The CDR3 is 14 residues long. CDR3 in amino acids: CASSLPDWGDEQYF. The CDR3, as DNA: TGTGCCAGCAGCTTGCCGGATTGGGGGGACGAGCAGTACTTC.

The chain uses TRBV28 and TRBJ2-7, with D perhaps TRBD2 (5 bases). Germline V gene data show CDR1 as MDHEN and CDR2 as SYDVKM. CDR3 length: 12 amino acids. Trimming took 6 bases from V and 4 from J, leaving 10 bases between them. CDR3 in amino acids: CASSPRGYEQYF. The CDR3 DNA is TGTGCCAGCAGCCCCCGGGGTTACGAGCAGTACTTC.

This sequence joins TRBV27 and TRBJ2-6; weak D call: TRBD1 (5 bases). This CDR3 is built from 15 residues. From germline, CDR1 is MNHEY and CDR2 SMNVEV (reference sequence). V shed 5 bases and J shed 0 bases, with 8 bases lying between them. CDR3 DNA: TGTGCCAGCAGTGCAGGGCCCTCTGGGGCCAACGTCCTGACTTTC. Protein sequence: CASSAGPSGANVLTF.

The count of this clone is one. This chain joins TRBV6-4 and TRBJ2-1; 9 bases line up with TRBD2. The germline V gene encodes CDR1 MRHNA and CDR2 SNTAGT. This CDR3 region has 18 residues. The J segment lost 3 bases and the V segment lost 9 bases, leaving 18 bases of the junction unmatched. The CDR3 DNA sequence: TGTGCCAGAACACCCGGGACTAGCAGCCGCCAGTTCTACAATGAGCAGTTCTTC. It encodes CARTPGTSSRQFYNEQFF.

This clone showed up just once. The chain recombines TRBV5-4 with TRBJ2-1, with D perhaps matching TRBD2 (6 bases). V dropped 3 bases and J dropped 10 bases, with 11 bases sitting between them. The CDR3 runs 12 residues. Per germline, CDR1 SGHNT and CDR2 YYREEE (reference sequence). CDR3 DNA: TGTGCCAGCAGCTCGGGGGAATTGGAGCAGTTCTTC. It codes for CASSSGELEQFF.

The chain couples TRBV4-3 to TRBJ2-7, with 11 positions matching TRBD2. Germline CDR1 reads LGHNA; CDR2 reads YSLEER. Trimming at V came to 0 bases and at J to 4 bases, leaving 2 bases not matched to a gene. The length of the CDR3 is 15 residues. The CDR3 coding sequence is TGCGCCAGCAGCCAAGATTGGACTAGCGGGTACGAGCAGTACTTC. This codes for CASSQDWTSGYEQYF.